This T cell receptor beta chain was found in a study of CD8 T cells in ankylosing spondylitis. MiXCR, applied by TCRdb to the 5' RACE reads, yields one record per CDR3 protein. Here the sample spans around 210,000 distinct CDR3 sequences, 7.5% to 9.5% being singletons. The V end lost 1 base, the J end lost 9 bases, and 5 bases lay between the germline ends. This CDR3 region has 11 residues. Germline V lookup: CDR1 LGHNA, CDR2 YSLEER. This chain links TRBV4-3 with TRBJ2-3; no reliable D call. The sequence came from a female donor with ankylosing spondylitis or in good health (not recorded which). Sequenced: blood, either unsorted or a sorted T cell fraction (not recorded which). This CDR3 is CASSQVGTQYF. CDR3 nucleotides: TGCGCCAGCAGCCAAGTCGGAACGCAGTATTTT.